The 22 T cell receptor beta chains below come from one sample, sequenced in a study of shared clonotypes between healthy human individuals. TCRdb's table, derived via immunoSEQ multiplex PCR, lists solely in-frame clones and lacks some. The sample carries 850,000 to 1,200,000 clones, under 80% recorded once. Specimen: memory CD4+ T cells sorted from blood. As to subset: CD45RA-negative fraction. These receptors originate from a man between 18 and 29 years old in good health.

This clone was seen at least ten times. This CDR3 reads CAWFKNTEAFF. The CDR3 DNA reads as TGTGCCTGGTTTAAGAACACTGAAGCTTTCTTT. V and J are TRBV30 and TRBJ1-1; D is unresolved. Trimming pared 5 bases from V and 1 base from J, leaving 5 bases between. From germline, CDR1 is GTSNPN and CDR2 SVGIG (reference sequence). The CDR3 totals 11 residues. The complete variable domain, with remaining parts taken from reference TRBV30 and TRBJ1-1, reads SQTIHQWPATLVQPVGSPLSLECTVEGTSNPNLYWYRQAAGRGLQLLFYSVGIGQISSEVPQNLSASRPQDRQFILSSKKLLLSDSGFYLCAWFKNTEAFFGQGTRLTVV.

Comment on this clone: Other nucleotide sequences from this sample produce the same CDR3. This chain links TRBV28 with TRBJ1-2; a weak D match, TRBD1 (6 bases). Trimming pared 3 bases from V and 4 bases from J, leaving 9 bases between. CDR1 and CDR2 (germline): MDHEN, SYDVKM. The CDR3 is made up of 13 amino acids. CDR3 sequence: CASSFRGGYGYTF. In DNA, the CDR3 is TGTGCCAGCAGTTTCAGGGGTGGCTATGGCTACACCTTC.

This clone was recorded once. The chain uses TRBV6-6 and TRBJ1-2, with 7 bases aligning to TRBD1. The CDR3 runs to 16 residues. Germline loops: CDR1 MNHNY, CDR2 SVGAGI (reference sequence). Losses at the gene ends were 3 bases for V and 5 bases for J; bases not matched to a gene: 12. The DNA for the CDR3 is TGTGCCAGCAGTTATGAAGGGGGCGCTGGCTGGTATGGCTACACCTTC. Protein product: CASSYEGGAGWYGYTF.

The rearrangement links TRBV7-2 to TRBJ1-4, with D possibly TRBD1 on 5 matching bases. There are 13 residues in the CDR3. V dropped 4 bases and J dropped 11 bases, with 14 bases sitting between them. Germline CDR1 SGHTA, CDR2 FQGNSA. Here the CDR3 reads CASSSQGEGKLFF. CDR3 nucleotide sequence: TGTGCCAGCAGCTCTCAGGGAGAGGGGAAACTGTTTTTT. The variable domain in full, completed from reference TRBV7-2 and TRBJ1-4, reads GAGVSQSPSNKVTEKGKDVELRCDPISGHTALYWYRQSLGQGLEFLIYFQGNSAPDKSGLPSDRFSAERTGGSVSTLTIQRTQQEDSAVYLCASSSQGEGKLFFGSGTQLSVL.

As DNA, the CDR3 is TGTGCCAGCAGGCTGAAGGGGGTAGAGCCGGGGGAGCAGTACTTC. Translating it yields CASRLKGVEPGEQYF. The chain combines TRBV6-1 with TRBJ2-7, with D possibly matching TRBD1 (6 bases). Germline assignment: CDR1 MNHNS and CDR2 SASEGT. The CDR3 sequence is 15 residues long. Between the trimmed V and J ends, which lost 6 bases and 7 bases, there was a span of 22 bases.

V usage is TRBV2 and J usage is TRBJ1-6; D call uncertain. CDR1 and CDR2 from the germline V gene are SNHLY and FYNNEI. V was trimmed by 1 base and J by 6 bases, leaving 7 bases between them. This CDR3 is 14 amino acids long. The CDR3 DNA reads TGTGCCAGCAGTGAAGTCCCCACTAATTCACCCCTCCACTTT. Its translation is CASSEVPTNSPLHF.

The V call is TRBV6-6, the J call TRBJ1-1; 8 positions match TRBD1. CDR3 length equals 15 residues. V shed 6 bases, J shed 2 bases, and the junction held 8 bases outside the gene matches. Germline loops: CDR1 MNHNY, CDR2 SVGAGI (reference sequence). The CDR3 DNA reads as TGTGCCAGCAGCCCAGACAGGGGATTTAACACTGAAGCTTTCTTT. Translating gives CASSPDRGFNTEAFF.

This chain joins TRBV5-8 and TRBJ1-5, with 8 bases lining up with TRBD1. J lost 6 bases, V lost 5 bases, and 4 bases had no gene match. CDR1 and CDR2 (germline): SGHTS, YDEGEE. The CDR3 runs to 13 residues. CDR3 DNA: TGTGCCAGCAGTTGGGACAGGTTTCAGCCCCAGCATTTT. Translating it yields CASSWDRFQPQHF.

The V and J genes are TRBV11-2 and TRBJ2-7; D gene uncertain. The length of the CDR3 is 14 residues. Germline-derived CDR1 and CDR2 are SGHAT and FQNNGV. Trimming cost V 5 bases and J 1 base, with 12 bases left between them. The CDR3 DNA reads as TGTGCCAGCAGCCCAGATTCGGTTTCCTACGAGCAGTACTTC. This gives the protein CASSPDSVSYEQYF.

The V call is TRBV5-1, the J call TRBJ2-1; TRBD1 or TRBD2 may be the D gene (6 bases each). In germline, CDR1 is SGHRS, CDR2 YFSETQ. V was trimmed by 1 base and J by 6 bases, leaving 14 bases between them. This CDR3 spans 15 amino acids. The CDR3 reads CASSLSGGGRNEQFF. Here the CDR3 DNA reads TGCGCCAGCAGCTTGTCAGGAGGGGGGCGCAATGAGCAGTTCTTC.

Worth noting for this clone: The identical CDR3 is also encoded by other nucleotide sequences in the sample. The chain couples TRBV5-1 to TRBJ1-1; D is undetermined. Germline values: CDR1 SGHRS, CDR2 YFSETQ. Trimming cost V 1 base and J 1 base, with 8 bases left between them. The CDR3 runs 14 residues. The DNA of the CDR3 is TGCGCCAGCAGCTTGTTGTCAGGGAACACTGAAGCTTTCTTT. Translation: CASSLLSGNTEAFF.

This rearrangement joins TRBV7-2 to TRBJ2-3; 12 bases are shared with TRBD2. The length of the CDR3 is 16 residues. The V and J ends lost 5 bases and 3 bases, in that order; junction bases with no gene match: 6. The germline CDR1 and CDR2 sequences are SGHTA and FQGNSA. CDR3 amino acids: CASSTRLAGDTDTQYF. The CDR3 DNA sequence: TGTGCCAGCAGCACCCGACTAGCGGGGGATACAGATACGCAGTATTTT.

The gene calls are TRBV10-2 and TRBJ2-5; 9 nucleotides align to TRBD2. The CDR3 runs to 14 residues. CDR1 and CDR2 (germline): WSHSY, SAAADI. V was pared by 5 bases and J by 3 bases, with 4 bases of the junction left unmatched. The CDR3 region is CASSYSGSEETQYF. The CDR3 DNA reads as TGCGCCAGCAGTTATAGCGGGAGTGAAGAGACCCAGTACTTC.

This clone was detected a few times. V gene TRBV5-1 combines with J gene TRBJ2-2, with TRBD1 identical over 9 bases. Germline-derived CDR1 and CDR2 are SGHRS and YFSETQ. The junction had 1 base not matched to a gene; V was cut back by 4 bases and J by 0 bases. This CDR3 has 15 amino acids. The CDR3 DNA is TGCGCCAGCAGCGGGACAGGGTCGAACACCGGGGAGCTGTTTTTT. Its protein product is CASSGTGSNTGELFF.

The rearrangement links TRBV4-1 to TRBJ2-3, with 16 bases aligning to TRBD2. V shed 1 base and J 5 bases; nucleotides not matched to a gene: 15. CDR1 MGHRA and CDR2 YSYEKL come from the germline V gene. CDR3 length equals 21 residues. CDR3 coding DNA: TGCGCCAGCAGCCAAGGAAGCACGCCGGGACTAGCGGGAGGGCCAGGAGATACGCAGTATTTT. It is translated as CASSQGSTPGLAGGPGDTQYF.

The V and J genes are TRBV4-2 and TRBJ1-3; D perhaps matches TRBD1 (6 bases). The CDR3 spans 17 residues. Germline V CDR1 and CDR2: LGHNA, YNFKEQ. The V end was cut by 0 bases, the J end by 3 bases, with 15 bases between. In nucleotides, the CDR3 is TGTGCCAGCAGCCAAGAAGGCGGACAGACCCGTGGAAACACCATATATTTT. Translating gives CASSQEGGQTRGNTIYF.

The gene calls are TRBV11-2 and TRBJ2-5; possibly TRBD1 for D (6 bases). Germline CDR1 is SGHAT and CDR2 is FQNNGV. The CDR3 totals 13 residues. V was pared by 4 bases and J by 3 bases, with 9 bases between. The CDR3: CASSSTGKETQYF. The CDR3 DNA is TGTGCCAGCAGCTCCACAGGGAAAGAGACCCAGTACTTC.

The DNA for the CDR3 is TGTGCCAGTAGCTCCCTTGGGGCGAACACTGAAGCTTTCTTT. Its translation is CASSSLGANTEAFF. This chain uses TRBV19 with TRBJ1-1; a weak D match, TRBD1 (5 bases). The CDR3 is 14 residues long. Looked up from germline, CDR1 is LNHDA and CDR2 is SQIVND (reference sequence). The germline V and J ends were trimmed by 6 bases and 1 base, with 12 bases remaining between them.

V usage is TRBV7-2 and J usage is TRBJ2-1; D is unclear. The CDR3 has 15 residues. The V and J ends lost 6 bases and 0 bases respectively, with 12 bases between them. Per the germline V gene, CDR1 is SGHTA and CDR2 is FQGNSA. The CDR3 coding sequence is TGTGCCAGCAGTTACTACCGCCGCTCCTACAATGAGCAGTTCTTC. Residues: CASSYYRRSYNEQFF.

This clone was detected only once. The rearrangement links TRBV11-2 to TRBJ1-1; no firm D call. Germline CDR1 SGHAT, CDR2 FQNNGV. V was clipped by 5 bases and J by 3 bases, with 19 bases between them. The CDR3 totals 16 residues. The CDR3 DNA reads as TGTGCCAGCAGCCCCGGACGTGAAGTATGGTACACTGAAGCTTTCTTT. It specifies CASSPGREVWYTEAFF.

The V gene is TRBV18, the J gene TRBJ2-1; 8 nucleotides align to TRBD2. Unmatched junction bases numbered 9, after V lost 6 bases and J lost 2 bases. CDR1 and CDR2 (germline): KGHSH, LQKENI. The CDR3 consists of 16 residues. CDR3 loop: CASSPIEAGAYNEQFF. CDR3 nucleotide sequence: TGTGCCAGCTCCCCCATAGAAGCGGGAGCCTACAATGAGCAGTTCTTC.

This clone occurred a few times. The V gene is TRBV6-6, the J gene TRBJ2-5, with D uncertain. This CDR3 spans 14 amino acids. In germline, CDR1 is MNHNY, CDR2 SVGAGI (reference sequence). V was pared by 0 bases and J by 1 base, with 6 bases between. The CDR3 sequence: CASSYSVGQETQYF. The CDR3 nucleotides read TGTGCCAGCAGTTACTCGGTCGGCCAAGAGACCCAGTACTTC.